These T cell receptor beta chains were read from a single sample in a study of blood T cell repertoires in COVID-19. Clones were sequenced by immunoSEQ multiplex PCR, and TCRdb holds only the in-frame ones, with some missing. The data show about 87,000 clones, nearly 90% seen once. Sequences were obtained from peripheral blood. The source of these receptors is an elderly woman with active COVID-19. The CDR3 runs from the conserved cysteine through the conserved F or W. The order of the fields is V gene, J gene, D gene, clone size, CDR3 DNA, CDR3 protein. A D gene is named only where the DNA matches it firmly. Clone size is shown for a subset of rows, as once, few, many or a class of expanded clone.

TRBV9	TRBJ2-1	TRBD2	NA	TGTGCCAGCAGCGTAGCTACTAGCGATGAGCAGTTCTTC	CASSVATSDEQFF
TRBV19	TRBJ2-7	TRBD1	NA	TGTGCCACCCGGGACAGGGACTCGTCCTACGAGCAGTACTTC	CATRDRDSSYEQYF
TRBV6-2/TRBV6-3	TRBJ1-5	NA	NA	TGTGCCAGCAGTTACCGGCAACTACGGAATCAGCCCCAGCATTTT	CASSYRQLRNQPQHF
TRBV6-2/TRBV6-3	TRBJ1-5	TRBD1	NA	TGTGCCAGCAGTTACAGCATATGGCATTTACAGGGGGCCTCTTTTCAGCCCCAGCATTTT	CASSYSIWHLQGASFQPQHF
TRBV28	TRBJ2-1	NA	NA	TGTGCCAGCAGTTCCCGACTCCCGCGTGTCCAATTCTTC	CASSSRLPRVQFF
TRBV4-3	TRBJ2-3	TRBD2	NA	TGCGCCAGCAGCCCGACTCGCTCGGGGGGACTAGCGGGTTATTCAGATACGCAGTATTTT	CASSPTRSGGLAGYSDTQYF
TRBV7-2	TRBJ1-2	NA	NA	TGTGCCAGCAGCTTAGCGAGAGGGTTCCAAGGCTACACCTTC	CASSLARGFQGYTF
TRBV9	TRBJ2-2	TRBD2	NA	TGTGCCAGCAGCAAACAAGCGGGAGTATGGACCGGGGAGCTGTTTTTT	CASSKQAGVWTGELFF
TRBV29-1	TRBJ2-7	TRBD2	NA	TGCAGCGTGAGTAGCGGGGCTCTCTTCGAGCAGTACTTC	CSVSSGALFEQYF
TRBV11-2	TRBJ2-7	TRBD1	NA	TGTGCCAGCAGCCCTCACTCCGGGACAGGGACCTCCTACGAGCAGTACTTC	CASSPHSGTGTSYEQYF
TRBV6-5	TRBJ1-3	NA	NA	TGTGCCAGCAGCCTAGGGGGAGGAAACACCATATATTTT	CASSLGGGNTIYF
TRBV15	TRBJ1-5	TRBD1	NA	TGTGCCACCAGCAGAGATGACGGACAGGGGACAAAGCCCCAGCATTTT	CATSRDDGQGTKPQHF
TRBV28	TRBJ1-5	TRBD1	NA	TGTGCCAGCAGCTTTGACACAGGGGGCGGAAAAGGGGGCAATCAGCCCCAGCATTTT	CASSFDTGGGKGGNQPQHF
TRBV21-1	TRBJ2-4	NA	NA	TGTGCCAGCAGCGAACCGAACAGGGGGCGAGGAAACATTCAGTACTTC	CASSEPNRGRGNIQYF
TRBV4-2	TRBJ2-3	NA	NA	TGTGCCAGCAGCCAAGAACAAGGAGGGTGGACAGATACGCAGTATTTT	CASSQEQGGWTDTQYF
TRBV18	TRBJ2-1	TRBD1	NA	TGTGCCAGCTCAACGACAGGGGGCGGGAATGAGCAGTTCTTC	CASSTTGGGNEQFF
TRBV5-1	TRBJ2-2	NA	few	TGCGCCAGCAGCCGCAAGACAATCGGGGACACCGGGGAGCTGTTTTTT	CASSRKTIGDTGELFF
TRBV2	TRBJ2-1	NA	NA	TGTGCCAGCAGCGAACCAGGGCACAATGAGCAGTTCTTC	CASSEPGHNEQFF
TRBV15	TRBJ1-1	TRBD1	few	TGTGCCACCAGCAGAGGGGACAGGTGGTTTGAAGCTTTCTTT	CATSRGDRWFEAFF
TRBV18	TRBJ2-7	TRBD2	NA	TGTGCCAGCTCACCCCTTTTGACTAGCTCAAAACGCTACGAGCAGTACTTC	CASSPLLTSSKRYEQYF
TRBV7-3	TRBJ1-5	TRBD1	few	TGTGCCAGCAGCCACAGGGGCATGAATCAGCCCCAGCATTTT	CASSHRGMNQPQHF
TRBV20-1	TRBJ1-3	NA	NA	TGCAGTGCTAGTGTGCAGGCGTCTGGAAACACCATATATTTT	CSASVQASGNTIYF
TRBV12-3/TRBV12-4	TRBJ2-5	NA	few	TGTGCCAGCAGTTTAGGAGGAACCCAGTACTTC	CASSLGGTQYF
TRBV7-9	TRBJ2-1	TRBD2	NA	TGTGCCAGCAGCACTGTAGACGGGAAGCGGGGGATTCTCTCGTCGGGTGAGCAGTTCTTC	CASSTVDGKRGILSSGEQFF
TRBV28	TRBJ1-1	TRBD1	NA	TGTGCCAGCATTGAGGGGGCCGGCACTGAAGCTTTCTTT	CASIEGAGTEAFF
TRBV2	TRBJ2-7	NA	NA	TGTGCCAGCAGCGTCTACGAGCAGTACTTC	CASSVYEQYF
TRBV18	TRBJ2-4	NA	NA	TGTGCCAGCTCACCACTTGTCAGAAAAAACATTCAGTACTTC	CASSPLVRKNIQYF
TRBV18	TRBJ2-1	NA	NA	TGTGCCAGCTCACCACCACTAAGAACACTGGGGCAGTTCTTC	CASSPPLRTLGQFF
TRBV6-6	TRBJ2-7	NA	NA	TGTGCCAGCAGTACTCCAGGGTCCTACGAGCAGTACTTC	CASSTPGSYEQYF
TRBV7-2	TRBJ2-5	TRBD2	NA	TGTGCCAGCAGCTTAATGGCTAGCGGGAGCCAAGAGACCCAGTACTTC	CASSLMASGSQETQYF
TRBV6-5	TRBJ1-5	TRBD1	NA	TGTGCCAGCACCACCGGCAGGGGGAATCAGCCCCAGCATTTT	CASTTGRGNQPQHF
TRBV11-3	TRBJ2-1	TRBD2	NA	TGTGCCAGCAGCTTGGCTAGCGGGAGCTACAATGAGCAGTTCTTC	CASSLASGSYNEQFF
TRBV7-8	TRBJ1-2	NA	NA	TGTGCCAGCAGCGCCCGCGCGGACTATGGCTACACCTTC	CASSARADYGYTF
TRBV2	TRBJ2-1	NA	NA	TGTGCCAGCAGTGAAACTGGACTTAGCTCCTACAATGAGCAGTTCTTC	CASSETGLSSYNEQFF
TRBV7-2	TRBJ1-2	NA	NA	TGTGCCAGCAGCTTAGCCGCGGGACCCTATGGCTACACCTTC	CASSLAAGPYGYTF
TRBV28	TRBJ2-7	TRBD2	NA	TGTGCCAGCAGTCCGGCTAGCGGGAGGTGGGCCTCCTACGAGCAGTACTTC	CASSPASGRWASYEQYF
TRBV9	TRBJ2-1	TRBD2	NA	TGTGCCAGCAGCCCCTTGACTAGCGGGGGCTACAATGAGCAGTTCTTC	CASSPLTSGGYNEQFF